The 26 T cell receptor beta chains below all came from one sample that was sequenced in a study of shared clonotypes between healthy human individuals (dated by TCRdb to 2018 to 2020). Library generation was performed with the immunoSEQ multiplex PCR assay. The clones in this table, taken by TCRdb from immuneACCESS, are in-frame only. Not every clone is retained; where verified, under half of the shortfall comes from an unresolved V gene, and the cause of the rest is unknown. The sample table records under 600,000 clones; around 77% of these occur just once. About 12% of the sample is in the top ten clones. The material sequenced was PBMCs. Source of these receptors: a woman aged 40 to 50 in good health. Some clones in this sample may be carry-over from other donors' samples.

The chain couples TRBV30 to TRBJ2-5; 7 bases line up with TRBD1. Germline CDR1 is GTSNPN and CDR2 is SVGIG (reference sequence). The CDR3 totals 15 residues. V lost 2 bases, J lost 2 bases, and 8 bases stayed unmatched. CDR3 in amino acids: CAWSWGQSDQETQYF. CDR3 nucleotide sequence: TGTGCCTGGAGTTGGGGACAGTCTGATCAAGAGACCCAGTACTTC.

This clone has just a few counts. V and J are TRBV28 and TRBJ2-7, with TRBD1 identical over 10 bases. The germline V gene has CDR1 MDHEN and CDR2 SYDVKM. Trimming cost V 8 bases and J 2 bases; bases outside gene matches: 6. CDR3 length: 14 residues. The CDR3 DNA is TGTGCCAGCTTGGGACAGGGGAAGCCCTACGAGCAGTACTTC. This sequence encodes CASLGQGKPYEQYF.

The CDR3 DNA is TGCGCCAGCAGCCTTTCTAGGTCTGCCGGGGAGCTGTTTTTT. It yields the protein CASSLSRSAGELFF. The chain combines TRBV5-1 with TRBJ2-2; D not resolved. Trimming pared 4 bases from V and 6 bases from J, leaving 13 bases between. Germline CDR1 reads SGHRS; CDR2 reads YFSETQ. This CDR3 comprises 14 residues.

The chain joins TRBV4-1 to TRBJ2-7, with TRBD1 matching 8 bases. V lost 0 bases and J lost 10; bases outside the gene matches: 8. The CDR3 totals 14 residues. Germline CDR1 MGHRA, CDR2 YSYEKL. CDR3 protein: CASSQEQGEWEQYF. Written as DNA, the CDR3 is TGCGCCAGCAGCCAAGAACAGGGGGAGTGGGAACAGTACTTC.

A few counts support this clone. This chain links TRBV14 with TRBJ2-5; no firm D call. The J call is uncertain, as TRBJ2-7 better fits the DNA end. This CDR3 contains 14 residues. Germline values: CDR1 SGHDN, CDR2 FVKESK. The CDR3 spells CASSQGVIPYEQYF. As DNA, the CDR3 is TGTGCCAGCAGCCAAGGGGTCATTCCCTACGAGCAGTACTTC.

The chain has TRBV27 and TRBJ2-1, with 10 nucleotides matching TRBD2. Germline CDR1 is MNHEY and CDR2 is SMNVEV (reference sequence). This CDR3 spans 21 amino acids. The J segment lost 6 bases and the V segment lost 0 bases, leaving 20 bases of the junction unmatched. The CDR3 is CASSLSKPGREGASGSNEQFF. The CDR3 bases are TGTGCCAGCAGTTTATCAAAGCCCGGGAGGGAGGGAGCTAGCGGGAGCAATGAGCAGTTCTTC.

Only a few counts were recorded for this clone. The chain recombines TRBV5-4 with TRBJ2-5; D remains ambiguous. V was shortened by 1 base and J by 0 bases, with 7 bases between the two germline ends. Germline CDR1 is SGHNT and CDR2 is YYREEE (reference sequence). The CDR3 has 14 residues. The CDR3 DNA sequence: TGTGCCAGCAGCTTGAGGGCAGACCAAGAGACCCAGTACTTC. It codes for CASSLRADQETQYF.

This chain uses TRBV28 with TRBJ2-3, with 16 bases aligning to TRBD2. CDR3 length: 19 amino acids. Per the germline V gene, CDR1 is MDHEN and CDR2 is SYDVKM. V lost 5 bases, J lost 10 bases, and 18 bases stayed unmatched. The CDR3 reads CASSPGGLAGGRRFRAQYF. The CDR3 region has the DNA TGTGCCAGCAGTCCCGGGGGACTAGCGGGAGGGCGGCGGTTTCGGGCGCAGTATTTT. Based on the CDR3 plus reference TRBV28 and TRBJ2-3, the full variable domain is DVKVTQSSRYLVKRTGEKVFLECVQDMDHENMFWYRQDPGLGLRLIYFSYDVKMKEKGDIPEGYSVSREKKERFSLILESASTNQTSMYLCASSPGGLAGGRRFRAQYFGPGTRLTVL.

The chain is built from TRBV6-5 and TRBJ1-2, with D possibly TRBD1 on 5 matching bases. The germline V gene encodes CDR1 MNHEY and CDR2 SVGAGI. V was pared by 2 bases and J by 7 bases, with 11 bases between. The CDR3 is 13 residues long. For the CDR3, the DNA is TGTGCCAGCAGTTACCCGGGGAGGGGTGGCTACACCTTC. Residues: CASSYPGRGGYTF.

V usage is TRBV5-5 and J usage is TRBJ2-7; D gene uncertain. The germline gives CDR1 SGHKS, CDR2 YYEKEE (reference sequence). This CDR3 comprises 16 residues. The germline V and J ends were trimmed by 0 bases and 3 bases, with 16 bases remaining between them. In nucleotides, the CDR3 is TGTGCCAGCAGCTTGGGCCCCATGGATCTAGGCTACGAGCAGTACTTC. Translated: CASSLGPMDLGYEQYF.

The V call is TRBV15, the J call TRBJ2-1, with a weak D call TRBD1 (5 bases). CDR1 and CDR2 (germline): LNHNV, YYDKDF (reference sequence). The CDR3 is made up of 13 amino acids. Trimming left V 6 bases short and J 5 bases short, with 11 bases between. CDR3 DNA sequence: TGTGCCACCAGGATTTGGGGCAACAATGAGCAGTTCTTC. It translates to CATRIWGNNEQFF.

This chain links TRBV28 with TRBJ2-1; D may match TRBD1 or TRBD2 (7 bases each). The V end lost 10 bases, the J end lost 4 bases, and 20 bases lay between the germline ends. This CDR3 is 15 amino acids long. CDR1 is MDHEN and CDR2 is SYDVKM in the germline V gene. The DNA of the CDR3 is TGTGCCACGGATGGGCGACAGGGAGGGTACAATGAGCAGTTCTTC. Amino acids: CATDGRQGGYNEQFF.

This chain joins TRBV5-1 and TRBJ2-5; 7 positions agree with TRBD2. The CDR3 has 14 amino acids. The V gene's germline CDR1 is SGHRS and CDR2 YFSETQ. V dropped 4 bases and J dropped 4; count of bases not matched to a gene: 7. Here the CDR3 DNA reads TGCGCCAGCAGCCGGGTCACGGGGGGAGAGACCCAGTACTTC. This encodes CASSRVTGGETQYF.

The chain links TRBV9 to TRBJ2-1, with TRBD1 matching 10 bases. Germline V gene lookup returns CDR1 SGDLS and CDR2 YYNGEE. V lost 0 bases, J lost 5 bases, and 5 bases stayed unmatched. This CDR3 comprises 16 residues. This chain's CDR3 is CASSVGLGTGDNEQFF. The DNA of the CDR3 is TGTGCCAGCAGCGTAGGCTTAGGGACAGGGGACAATGAGCAGTTCTTC.

As concerns this clone: A read error may explain this, as a much larger clone is one base away. V gene TRBV5-1 combines with J gene TRBJ2-1; D is undetermined. CDR1 is SGHRS and CDR2 is YFSETQ in the germline V gene. CDR3 length: 12 residues. Trimming took 6 bases from V and 7 from J, leaving 11 bases between them. CDR3 DNA: TGCGCCAGCATGGCCACTATGAATGAGCAGTTCTTC. Translation: CASMATMNEQFF. Drawing the rest from reference TRBV5-1 and TRBJ2-1, the complete variable domain is KAGVTQTPRYLIKTRGQQVTLSCSPISGHRSVSWYQQTPGQGLQFLFEYFSETQRNKGNFPGRFSGRQFSNSRSEMNVSTLELGDSALYLCASMATMNEQFFGPGTRLTVL.

Comments on this clone: Other DNA sequences in this specimen translate into the identical CDR3. V is TRBV30 and J is TRBJ1-1, with D maybe TRBD1 (5 bases). V dropped 2 bases and J dropped 4 bases, with 11 bases sitting between them. This CDR3 is 13 amino acids long. The germline V gene encodes CDR1 GTSNPN and CDR2 SVGIG (reference sequence). The CDR3 is CAWSLGASTEAFF. The CDR3 nucleotides read TGTGCCTGGAGTCTCGGGGCGAGCACTGAAGCTTTCTTT.

This clone appeared a few times. One base separates it from a far larger clone, so it is likely a read error. The CDR3 end shows no conserved phenylalanine or tryptophan, and so a read error is likely. V gene TRBV4-2 combines with J gene TRBJ1-2; tentatively, D is TRBD1 (5 bases). There are 15 residues in the CDR3. CDR1 LGHNA and CDR2 YNFKEQ come from the germline V gene. Trimming left V 4 bases short and J 4 bases short, with 16 bases between. CDR3 sequence (DNA): TGTGCCAGCAGCCCATCCGGGGCCGAGTCCTATGGCTACACCTCC. It codes for CASSPSGAESYGYTS.

This clone has just one count. The gene calls are TRBV25-1 and TRBJ2-3, with D perhaps TRBD1 (5 bases). Germline lookup yields CDR1 MGHDK and CDR2 SYGVNS. This CDR3 has 16 residues. V was shortened by 2 bases and J by 4 bases, with 16 bases between the two germline ends. The CDR3 sequence is CASSEDPMGRADTQYF. In DNA form, the CDR3 reads TGTGCCAGCAGTGAAGACCCCATGGGCAGGGCAGATACGCAGTATTTT. Complete variable domain (other parts from reference TRBV25-1 and TRBJ2-3): EADIYQTPRYLVIGTGKKITLECSQTMGHDKMYWYQQDPGMELHLIHYSYGVNSTEKGDLSSESTVSRIRTEHFPLTLESARPSHTSQYLCASSEDPMGRADTQYFGPGTRLTVL.

This sequence joins TRBV11-3 and TRBJ2-2, with D unresolved. Germline CDR1 is SGHNT and CDR2 is YENEEA. This CDR3 comprises 14 residues. The germline V and J ends were trimmed by 4 bases and 3 bases, with 9 bases remaining between them. CDR3 in amino acids: CASSSQADTGELFF. As DNA, the CDR3 is TGTGCCAGCAGCTCCCAGGCGGACACCGGGGAGCTGTTTTTT.

As for this clone: A much more abundant neighbour one base away suggests this may be a read error. The chain recombines TRBV2 with TRBJ1-1; the match to TRBD1 covers 10 bases. V shed 4 bases and J 4 bases; nucleotides not matched to a gene: 3. Germline V gene sequence: CDR1 SNHLY, CDR2 FYNNEI. CDR3 length equals 14 residues. The CDR3 here is CASSVWTGGTEAFF. The CDR3 bases are TGTGCCAGCAGTGTATGGACAGGGGGCACTGAAGCTTTCTTT.

J is TRBJ2-7 and V is TRBV18; 8 bases map to TRBD1. V shed 3 bases and J 6 bases; nucleotides not matched to a gene: 4. The CDR3 is 13 amino acids. Germline CDR1 KGHSH, CDR2 LQKENI. CDR3 sequence: CASSPGQVLEQYF. DNA for the CDR3: TGTGCCAGCTCACCGGGACAGGTCCTCGAGCAGTACTTC.

This sequence joins TRBV5-4 and TRBJ1-3; D ambiguous. The germline V gene has CDR1 SGHNT and CDR2 YYREEE (reference sequence). Trimming removed 2 bases at V and 0 bases at J, with 12 bases between. This CDR3 is 16 amino acids long. CDR3 loop: CASSLGGLNSGNTIYF. Written as DNA, the CDR3 is TGTGCCAGCAGCTTAGGAGGACTTAACTCTGGAAACACCATATATTTT.

This clone was seen more than once but under ten times. Just one base apart from a much larger clone, this may be a read error. This CDR3 is also generated by other DNA sequences in the sample. This chain uses TRBV7-3 with TRBJ2-1, with D possibly matching TRBD2 (6 bases). Per germline, CDR1 SGHTA and CDR2 FQGTGA. This CDR3 contains 12 residues. CDR3 DNA sequence: TGTGCCAGCAGCTTAAGAGGAGGGGAGCAATTCTTC. As protein: CASSLRGGEQFF.

The chain's CDR3 is CASSLYFWAGGLTSYEQYF. In nucleotides, the CDR3 is TGTGCCAGCAGTTTATATTTTTGGGCAGGGGGCCTTACCTCCTACGAGCAGTACTTC. V and J are TRBV28 and TRBJ2-7, with 8 bases fitting TRBD1. The germline gives CDR1 MDHEN, CDR2 SYDVKM. CDR3 length: 19 amino acids. Trimming took 1 base from V and 0 from J; bases not matched to a gene: 14.

The chain links TRBV28 to TRBJ1-4; TRBD1 matches 9 bases. The CDR3 runs to 17 residues. CDR1 and CDR2 (germline): MDHEN, SYDVKM. V lost 6 bases, J lost 8 bases, and 16 bases stayed unmatched. The CDR3 loop is CASSPRRADRGEEKLFF. CDR3 sequence (DNA): TGTGCCAGCAGCCCCCGTCGGGCGGACAGGGGTGAAGAAAAACTGTTTTTT.

This clone was observed at least ten times. The chain links TRBV2 to TRBJ1-1; tentative D call: TRBD1 (6 bases). V was cut by 6 bases and J by 2 bases, with 10 bases left in between. Germline-derived CDR1 and CDR2 are SNHLY and FYNNEI. The CDR3 contains 13 residues. For the CDR3, the DNA is TGTGCCAGCAGCCAACAGGGAAACACTGAAGCTTTCTTT. This translates into CASSQQGNTEAFF.